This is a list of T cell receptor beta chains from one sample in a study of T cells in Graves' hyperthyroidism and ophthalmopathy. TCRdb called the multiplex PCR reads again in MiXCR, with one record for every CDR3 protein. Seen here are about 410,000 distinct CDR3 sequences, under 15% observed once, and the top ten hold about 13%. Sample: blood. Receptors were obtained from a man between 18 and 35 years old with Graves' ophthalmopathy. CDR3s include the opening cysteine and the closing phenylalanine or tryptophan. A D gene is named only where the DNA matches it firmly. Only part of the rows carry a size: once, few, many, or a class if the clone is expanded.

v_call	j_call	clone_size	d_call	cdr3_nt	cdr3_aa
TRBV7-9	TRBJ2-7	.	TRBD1	TGCGCCAGCAGCTTTTATGCAGGGGGAATGGTCCCCTCCTACGAGCAGTACTTC	CASSFYAGGMVPSYEQYF
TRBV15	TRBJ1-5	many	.	TGTGCCACCAGCAGAGATGGGCAGGGGAGTAGCAATCAGCCCCAGCATTTT	CATSRDGQGSSNQPQHF
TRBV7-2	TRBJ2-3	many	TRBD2	TGTGCCAGCAGCTTAAGGAGCGGGGCTGAAGATACGCAGTATTTT	CASSLRSGAEDTQYF
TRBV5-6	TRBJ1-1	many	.	TGTGCCAGCAGCCTTAAGACCCTGATAAGGACTGAAGCTTTCTTT	CASSLKTLIRTEAFF
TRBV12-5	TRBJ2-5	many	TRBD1	TGTGCTAGTGCCCGGGACAGAGGGATAGAGACCCAGTACTTC	CASARDRGIETQYF
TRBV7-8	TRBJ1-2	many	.	TGTGCCAGCAGCTTAGTCGTAGGCCCCGGTCCTGGTGGCTACACCTTC	CASSLVVGPGPGGYTF
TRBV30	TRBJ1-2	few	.	TGTGCCTGGAGTGTTGGGGGTTCCAACTATGGCTACACCTTC	CAWSVGGSNYGYTF
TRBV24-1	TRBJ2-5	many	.	TGTGCCACCAGTGATTTTAGAGGGTCCCAAGAGACCCAGTACTTC	CATSDFRGSQETQYF
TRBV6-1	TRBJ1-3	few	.	TGTGCCAGCAGGAAGTCAGGCTCTGGAAACACCATATATTTT	CASRKSGSGNTIYF
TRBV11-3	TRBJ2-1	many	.	TGTGCCAGCAGCTTAGGGACGCGGGCGCGGCAGTTCTTC	CASSLGTRARQFF
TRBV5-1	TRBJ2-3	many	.	TGCGCCAGCAGCTTACAGCTAGTCACAGATACGCAGTATTTT	CASSLQLVTDTQYF
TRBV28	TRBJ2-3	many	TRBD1	TGTGCCAGCAGTTTTAATTACGGGACAGTTGATACGCAGTATTTT	CASSFNYGTVDTQYF
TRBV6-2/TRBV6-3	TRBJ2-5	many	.	TGTGCCAGCAGAGCGACTTCGTACCAAGAGACCCAGTACTTC	CASRATSYQETQYF
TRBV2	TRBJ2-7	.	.	TGTGCCAGCAGTGAAGCTGCGGGGCAGGCCTACGAGCAGTACTTC	CASSEAAGQAYEQYF
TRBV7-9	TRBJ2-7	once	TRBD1	TGTGCCAGCAGCTCAAAATGGACAGGGGACCCCCACGAGCAGTACTTC	CASSSKWTGDPHEQYF
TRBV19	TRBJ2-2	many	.	TGTGCCAGTAGTATCCTTCGGGACACTAACACCGGGGAGCTGTTTTTT	CASSILRDTNTGELFF
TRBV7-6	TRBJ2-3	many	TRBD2	TGTGCCAGCAGCTTAGGACTTAGCGGGGGGGACACAGATACGCAGTATTTT	CASSLGLSGGDTDTQYF
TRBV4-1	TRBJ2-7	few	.	TGCGCCAGCAGCCAAGAGTTCGCGGGGGCGGCAAACGAGCAGTACTTC	CASSQEFAGAANEQYF
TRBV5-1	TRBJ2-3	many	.	TGCGCCAGCAGCTTGGTTGCAGGCACAGATACGCAGTATTTT	CASSLVAGTDTQYF
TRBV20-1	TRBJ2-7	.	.	TGCAGTGCTGGGGTCCGGGGATACGAGCAGTACTTC	CSAGVRGYEQYF
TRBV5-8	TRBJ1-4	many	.	TGTGCCAGCAGCGACGGGCGACAGGCAACTAATGAAAAACTGTTTTTT	CASSDGRQATNEKLFF
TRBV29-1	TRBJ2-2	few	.	TGCAGCGTGGAAACGGGAATTACGAACACCGGGGAGCTGTTTTTT	CSVETGITNTGELFF
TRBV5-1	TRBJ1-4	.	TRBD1	TGCGCCAGCAGCTTGGCACAGGGGGAGGAAAAACTGTTTTTT	CASSLAQGEEKLFF
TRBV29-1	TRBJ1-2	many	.	TGCAGCGTCGCGTTCGCGACAGGACATGGCTACACCTTC	CSVAFATGHGYTF